These 7 T cell receptor beta chains originate from one sample sequenced in a study of T cells after yellow fever vaccination (dated by TCRdb to about 2019). Reading the label with the study, this specimen's treatment or condition is: live attenuated yellow fever vaccine strain. The library was produced with 5' RACE. Sequenced on an Illumina HiSeq 2500. TCRdb reanalyzed the raw reads on its own, using fastp at Q25 for trimming and MiXCR for clone calling, and kept in-frame beta chains. Under each unique CDR3 protein, matching rows form one entry showing the most common genes and DNA. The sample records just under 600,000 distinct CDR3 sequences, 13% of which are singletons. The ten top clones hold about an eighth of the sample. Sample: PBMCs, taken on the day of the yellow fever booster vaccination. The receptors shown here come from a man aged 25 to 45 who received the YFV17D yellow fever vaccine.

The table lists this clonotype with a few counts. The rearrangement links TRBV19 to TRBJ2-5; no definite D call. This CDR3 has 11 amino acids. CDR1 LNHDA and CDR2 SQIVND come from the germline V gene (reference sequence). V dropped 3 bases and J dropped 5 bases, with 4 bases sitting between them. CDR3 DNA sequence: TGTGCCAGTAGTATTATGGAGACCCAGTACTTC. Residues: CASSIMETQYF. Filled out from reference TRBV19 and TRBJ2-5, the complete variable domain reads DGGITQSPKYLFRKEGQNVTLSCEQNLNHDAMYWYRQDPGQGLRLIYYSQIVNDFQKGDIAEGYSVSREKKESFPLTVTSAQKNPTAFYLCASSIMETQYFGPGTRLLVL.

This CDR3 is CASSEGARGAFF. CDR3 nucleotide sequence: TGCGCCAGCAGCGAGGGGGCCCGGGGGGCTTTCTTT. The V and J genes are TRBV5-1 and TRBJ1-1, with 7 bases fitting TRBD1. Per the germline V gene, CDR1 is SGHRS and CDR2 is YFSETQ. The CDR3 covers 12 residues. V was clipped by 4 bases and J by 11 bases; unmatched bases: 8.

The gene calls are TRBV10-3 and TRBJ2-3; TRBD2 matches at 10 bases. CDR1 is ENHRY and CDR2 is SYGVKD in the germline V gene. CDR3 length: 13 amino acids. V dropped 10 bases and J dropped 5; count of bases not matched to a gene: 6. The chain's CDR3 is CASGLAEGDTQYF. CDR3 DNA: TGTGCCAGTGGACTAGCGGAGGGAGATACGCAGTATTTT.

Only a few counts were recorded for this clonotype. The V and J genes are TRBV6-2 or TRBV6-3 and TRBJ2-7; D is unclear. Germline V gene sequence: CDR1 MNHEY, CDR2 SVGEGT. V shed 5 bases and J shed 7 bases, with 9 bases lying between them. The CDR3 has 11 amino acids. This CDR3 is CASSQTVEQYF. The CDR3 DNA reads as TGTGCCAGCAGTCAGACCGTAGAGCAGTACTTC.

This clonotype was seen more than once but under ten times. The gene calls are TRBV20-1 and TRBJ2-1; TRBD2 is a possible D gene (5 bases). Trimming removed 6 bases from V and 6 bases from J, with 18 bases in between. The CDR3 is made up of 14 amino acids. Germline V CDR1 and CDR2: DFQATT, SNEGSKA (reference sequence). CDR3 loop: CSAVNSGVANEQFF. The DNA for the CDR3 is TGCAGTGCCGTAAACAGCGGAGTGGCCAATGAGCAGTTCTTC.

This clonotype showed up just a few times. The CDR3 DNA reads TGCGCCAGCAGCCAAGGGCTAGCGGGGCCGGGAGGATTTTTCAATGAGCAGTTCTTC. It is translated as CASSQGLAGPGGFFNEQFF. The gene calls are TRBV4-3 and TRBJ2-1, with 9 positions matching TRBD2. J lost 6 bases, V lost 1 base, and 16 bases had no gene match. This CDR3 comprises 19 residues. The germline CDR1 and CDR2 sequences are LGHNA and YSLEER.

This clonotype was counted a few times. The chain has TRBV12-3 or TRBV12-4 and TRBJ2-7; 11 bases line up with TRBD2. This CDR3 comprises 16 residues. V was clipped by 5 bases and J by 2 bases; unmatched bases: 8. The DNA of the CDR3 is TGTGCCAGCAGTCACGGGACTAGCGGTTCCCCCTACGAGCAGTACTTC. It yields the protein CASSHGTSGSPYEQYF.